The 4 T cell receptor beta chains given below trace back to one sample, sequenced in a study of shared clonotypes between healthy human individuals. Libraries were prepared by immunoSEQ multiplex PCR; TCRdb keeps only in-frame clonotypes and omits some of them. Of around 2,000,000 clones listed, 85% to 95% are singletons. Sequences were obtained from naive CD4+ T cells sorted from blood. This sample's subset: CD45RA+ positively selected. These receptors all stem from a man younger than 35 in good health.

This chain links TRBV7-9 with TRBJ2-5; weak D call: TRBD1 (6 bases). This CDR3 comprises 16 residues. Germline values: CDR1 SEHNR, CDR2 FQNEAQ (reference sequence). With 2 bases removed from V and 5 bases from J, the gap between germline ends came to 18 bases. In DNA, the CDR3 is TGTGCCAGCAGCTTAACTATTACCCGAACAGGGGAGACCCAGTACTTC. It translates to CASSLTITRTGETQYF.

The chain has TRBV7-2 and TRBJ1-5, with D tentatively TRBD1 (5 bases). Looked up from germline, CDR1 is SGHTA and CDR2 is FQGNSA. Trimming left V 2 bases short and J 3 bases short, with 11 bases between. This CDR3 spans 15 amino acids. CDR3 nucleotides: TGTGCCAGCAGCTTATCCGGGGGGAACAATCAGCCCCAGCATTTT. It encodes CASSLSGGNNQPQHF.

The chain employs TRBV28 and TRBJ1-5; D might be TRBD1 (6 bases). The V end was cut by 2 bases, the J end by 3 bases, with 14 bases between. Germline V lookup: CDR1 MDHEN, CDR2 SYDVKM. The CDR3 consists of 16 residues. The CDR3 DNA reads TGTGCCAGCAGTTTACGGGGGCAGCTAAACAATCAGCCCCAGCATTTT. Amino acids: CASSLRGQLNNQPQHF.

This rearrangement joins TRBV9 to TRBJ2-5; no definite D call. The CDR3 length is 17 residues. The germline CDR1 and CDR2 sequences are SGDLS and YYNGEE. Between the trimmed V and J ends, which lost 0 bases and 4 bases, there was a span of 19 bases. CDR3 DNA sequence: TGTGCCAGCAGCGTAGCTACGATGGAAAATAGGGCAGAGACCCAGTACTTC. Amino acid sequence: CASSVATMENRAETQYF.